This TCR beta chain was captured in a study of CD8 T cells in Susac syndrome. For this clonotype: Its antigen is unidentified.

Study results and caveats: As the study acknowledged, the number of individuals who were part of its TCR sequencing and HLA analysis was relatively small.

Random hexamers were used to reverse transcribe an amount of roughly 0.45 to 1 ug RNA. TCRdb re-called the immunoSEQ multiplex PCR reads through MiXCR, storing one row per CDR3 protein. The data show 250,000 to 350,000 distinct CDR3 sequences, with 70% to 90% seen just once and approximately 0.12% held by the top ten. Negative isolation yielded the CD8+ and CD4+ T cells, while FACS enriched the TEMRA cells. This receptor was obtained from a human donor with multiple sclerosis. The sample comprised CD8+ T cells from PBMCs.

Here the CDR3 reads CATGALGPNTEAFF. CDR3 in DNA: TGTGCCACCGGGGCGTTAGGCCCGAACACTGAAGCTTTCTTT. The rearrangement joins TRBV6-5 to TRBJ1-1; TRBD1 might be the D (5 bases). The length of the CDR3 is 14 residues. Germline-derived CDR1 and CDR2 are MNHEY and SVGAGI. Trimming shortened V by 10 bases and J by 1 base, and 16 bases separated the two germline ends.